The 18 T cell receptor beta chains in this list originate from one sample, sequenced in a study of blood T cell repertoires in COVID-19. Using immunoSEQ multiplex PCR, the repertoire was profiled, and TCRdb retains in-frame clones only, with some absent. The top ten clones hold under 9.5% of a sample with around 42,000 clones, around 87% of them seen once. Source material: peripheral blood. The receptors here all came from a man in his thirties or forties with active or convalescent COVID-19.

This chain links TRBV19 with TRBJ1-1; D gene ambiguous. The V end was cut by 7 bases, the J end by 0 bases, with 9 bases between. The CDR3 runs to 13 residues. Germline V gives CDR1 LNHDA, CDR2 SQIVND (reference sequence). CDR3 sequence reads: CASTRTVNTEAFF. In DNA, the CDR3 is TGTGCCAGTACTAGGACTGTGAACACTGAAGCTTTCTTT.

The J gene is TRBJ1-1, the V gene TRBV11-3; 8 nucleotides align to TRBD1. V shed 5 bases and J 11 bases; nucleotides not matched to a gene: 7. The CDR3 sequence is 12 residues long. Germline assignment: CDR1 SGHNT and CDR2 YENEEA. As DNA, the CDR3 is TGTGCCAGCAGCGTGGACAGGGTAGTGGCTTTCTTT. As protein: CASSVDRVVAFF.

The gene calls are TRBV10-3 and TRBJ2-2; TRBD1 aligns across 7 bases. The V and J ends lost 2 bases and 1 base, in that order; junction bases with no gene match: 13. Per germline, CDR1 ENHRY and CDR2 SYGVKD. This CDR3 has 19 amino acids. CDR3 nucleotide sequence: TGTGCCATCAGTGAGCTGAGTAACAGGGGCCAACTGAACACCGGGGAGCTGTTTTTT. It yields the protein CAISELSNRGQLNTGELFF.

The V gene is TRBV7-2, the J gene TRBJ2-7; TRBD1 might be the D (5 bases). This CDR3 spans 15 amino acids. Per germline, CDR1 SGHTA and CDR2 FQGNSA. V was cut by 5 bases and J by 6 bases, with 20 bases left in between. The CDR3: CASSARVDGLREQYF. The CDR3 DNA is TGTGCCAGCAGCGCCAGGGTTGACGGTCTTCGCGAGCAGTACTTC.

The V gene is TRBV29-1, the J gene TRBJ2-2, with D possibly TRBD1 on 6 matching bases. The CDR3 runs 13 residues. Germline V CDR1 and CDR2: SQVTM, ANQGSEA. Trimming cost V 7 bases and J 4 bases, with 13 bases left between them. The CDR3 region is CSARTESTGELFF. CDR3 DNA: TGCAGCGCTAGGACAGAAAGCACCGGGGAGCTGTTTTTT.

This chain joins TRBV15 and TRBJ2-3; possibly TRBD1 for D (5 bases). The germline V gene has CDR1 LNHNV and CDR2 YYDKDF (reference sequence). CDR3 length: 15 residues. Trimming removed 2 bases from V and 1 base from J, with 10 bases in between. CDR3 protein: CATSRQGFGTDTQYF. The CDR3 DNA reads TGTGCCACCAGCAGACAGGGCTTCGGCACAGATACGCAGTATTTT.

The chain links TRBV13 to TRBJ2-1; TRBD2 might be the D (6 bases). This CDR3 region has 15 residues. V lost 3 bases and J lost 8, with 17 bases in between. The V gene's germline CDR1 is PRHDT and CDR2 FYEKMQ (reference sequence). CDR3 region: CASSFQREYVDEQFF. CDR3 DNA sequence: TGTGCCAGCAGCTTTCAACGGGAGTATGTCGATGAGCAGTTCTTC. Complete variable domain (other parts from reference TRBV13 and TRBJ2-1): AAGVIQSPRHLIKEKRETATLKCYPIPRHDTVYWYQQGPGQDPQFLISFYEKMQSDKGSIPDRFSAQQFSDYHSELNMSSLELGDSALYFCASSFQREYVDEQFFGPGTRLTVL.

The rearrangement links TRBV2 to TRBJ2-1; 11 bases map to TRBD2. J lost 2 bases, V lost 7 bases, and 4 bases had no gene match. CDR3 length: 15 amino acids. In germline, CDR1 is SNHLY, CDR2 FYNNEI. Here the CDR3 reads CASTLTSGTYNEQFF. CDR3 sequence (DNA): TGTGCCAGCACCCTGACTAGCGGGACCTACAATGAGCAGTTCTTC.

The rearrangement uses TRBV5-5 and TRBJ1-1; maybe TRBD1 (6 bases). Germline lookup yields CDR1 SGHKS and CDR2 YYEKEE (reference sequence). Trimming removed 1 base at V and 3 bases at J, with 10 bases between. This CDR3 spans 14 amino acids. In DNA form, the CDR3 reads TGTGCCAGCAGCTTGTGGGGGCGCGACACTGAAGCTTTCTTT. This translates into CASSLWGRDTEAFF. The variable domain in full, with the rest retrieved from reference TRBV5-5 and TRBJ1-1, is DAGVTQSPTHLIKTRGQQVTLRCSPISGHKSVSWYQQVLGQGPQFIFQYYEKEERGRGNFPDRFSARQFPNYSSELNVNALLLGDSALYLCASSLWGRDTEAFFGQGTRLTVV.

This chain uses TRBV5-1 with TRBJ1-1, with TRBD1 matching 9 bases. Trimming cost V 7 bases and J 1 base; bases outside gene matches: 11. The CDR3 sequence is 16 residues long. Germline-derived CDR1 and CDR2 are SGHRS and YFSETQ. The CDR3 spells CASSPGQGHKNTEAFF. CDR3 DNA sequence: TGCGCCAGCTCACCGGGACAGGGCCATAAGAACACTGAAGCTTTCTTT.

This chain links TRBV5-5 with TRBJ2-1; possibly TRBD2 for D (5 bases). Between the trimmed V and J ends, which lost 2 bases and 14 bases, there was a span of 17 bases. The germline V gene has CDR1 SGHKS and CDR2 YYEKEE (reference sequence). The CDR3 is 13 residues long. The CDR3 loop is CASSFDRGRMEFF. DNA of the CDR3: TGTGCCAGCAGCTTCGACCGCGGGCGGATGGAGTTCTTC. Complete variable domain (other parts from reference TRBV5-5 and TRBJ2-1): DAGVTQSPTHLIKTRGQQVTLRCSPISGHKSVSWYQQVLGQGPQFIFQYYEKEERGRGNFPDRFSARQFPNYSSELNVNALLLGDSALYLCASSFDRGRMEFFGPGTRLTVL.

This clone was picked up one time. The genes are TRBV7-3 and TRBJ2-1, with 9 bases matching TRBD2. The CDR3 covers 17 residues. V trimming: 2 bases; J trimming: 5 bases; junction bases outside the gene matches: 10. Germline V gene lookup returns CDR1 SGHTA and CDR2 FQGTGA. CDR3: CASSLYGVTSGNNEQFF. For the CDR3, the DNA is TGTGCCAGCAGCTTATACGGGGTGACTAGCGGAAACAATGAGCAGTTCTTC.

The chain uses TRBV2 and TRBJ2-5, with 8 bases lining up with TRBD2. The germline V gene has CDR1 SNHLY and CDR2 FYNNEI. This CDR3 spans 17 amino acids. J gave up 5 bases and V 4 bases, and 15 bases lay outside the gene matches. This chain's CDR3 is CASSALREALMGETQYF. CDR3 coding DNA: TGTGCCAGCAGTGCCTTGCGGGAGGCACTGATGGGCGAGACCCAGTACTTC. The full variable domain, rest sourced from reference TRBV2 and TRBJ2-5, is EPEVTQTPSHQVTQMGQEVILRCVPISNHLYFYWYRQILGQKVEFLVSFYNNEISEKSEIFDDQFSVERPDGSNFTLKIRSTKLEDSAMYFCASSALREALMGETQYFGPGTRLLVL.

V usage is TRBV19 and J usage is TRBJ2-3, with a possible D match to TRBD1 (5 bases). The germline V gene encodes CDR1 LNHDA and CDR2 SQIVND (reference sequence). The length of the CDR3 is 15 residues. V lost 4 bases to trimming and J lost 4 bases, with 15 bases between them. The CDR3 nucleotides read TGTGCCAGTAGTACAGGACAATTAAACGCAGATACGCAGTATTTT. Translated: CASSTGQLNADTQYF.

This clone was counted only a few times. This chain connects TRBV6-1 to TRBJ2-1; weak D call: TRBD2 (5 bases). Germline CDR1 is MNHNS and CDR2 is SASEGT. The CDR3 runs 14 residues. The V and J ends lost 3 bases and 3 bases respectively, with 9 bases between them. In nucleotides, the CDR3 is TGTGCCAGCAGTGAGTCAGCGGACTACAATGAGCAGTTCTTC. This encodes CASSESADYNEQFF.

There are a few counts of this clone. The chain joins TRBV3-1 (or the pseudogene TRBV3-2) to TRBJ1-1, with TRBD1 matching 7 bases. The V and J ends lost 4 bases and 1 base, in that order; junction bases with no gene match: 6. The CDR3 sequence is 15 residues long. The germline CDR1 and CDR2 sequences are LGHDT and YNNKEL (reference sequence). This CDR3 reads CASSRRQGTNTEAFF. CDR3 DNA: TGTGCCAGCAGCCGTCGACAGGGTACGAACACTGAAGCTTTCTTT.

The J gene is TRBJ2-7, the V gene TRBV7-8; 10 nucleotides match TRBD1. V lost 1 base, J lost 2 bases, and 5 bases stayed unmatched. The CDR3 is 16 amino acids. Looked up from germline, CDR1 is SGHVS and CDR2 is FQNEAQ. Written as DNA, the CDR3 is TGTGCCAGCAGCTTAGTCGGGGGACAGGGGCCCTACGAGCAGTACTTC. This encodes CASSLVGGQGPYEQYF.

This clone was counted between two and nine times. Here the CDR3 reads CASSYTLDSGNNEQFF. In DNA form, the CDR3 reads TGTGCCAGCAGTTACACATTGGACAGCGGGAACAATGAGCAGTTCTTC. The chain has TRBV6-5 and TRBJ2-1; D is possibly TRBD2 (7 bases). CDR3 length: 16 amino acids. The V gene lost 2 bases and the J gene lost 5 bases, with 16 bases spanning the gap. The V gene's germline CDR1 is MNHEY and CDR2 SVGAGI.